This is a list of T cell receptor beta chains from one sample in a study of blood T cells in healthy people across ages. From the 5' RACE reads, TCRdb called clonotypes with MiXCR, one entry per CDR3 protein. The top ten clones hold more than 7.5% of a sample with some 760,000 distinct CDR3 sequences, 20% to 30% of them seen once. This sample also appeared in a second study, on T cells of mothers and their children.

Sequencing used blood. These receptors were obtained from a boy aged 5-17 years in good health. Both conserved end residues are part of each CDR3. Fields, in order: V gene, J gene, D gene, clone size, CDR3 protein, CDR3 DNA. The D gene is left open where the match is weak. Size is stated for part of the rows, as once, few or many counts, or as a class when the clone is expanded.

TRBV6-5	TRBJ1-2	TRBD1	.	CASSYDVRGRGYTF	TGTGCCAGCAGTTACGACGTTAGGGGGCGAGGCTACACCTTC
TRBV28	TRBJ1-4	.	.	CASSTLLEKLFF	TGTGCCAGCAGTACCCTCCTTGAAAAACTGTTTTTT
TRBV18	TRBJ1-2	.	.	CASSHPGVPDGYTF	TGTGCCAGCTCACATCCAGGGGTGCCCGATGGCTACACCTTC
TRBV3-1	TRBJ2-1	.	.	CTSSQDSSYNEQFF	TGTACCAGCAGCCAAGATAGCTCCTACAATGAGCAGTTCTTC
TRBV2	TRBJ1-1	.	few	CASSERIVTGSTEAFF	TGTGCCAGCAGCGAAAGGATCGTAACAGGGTCCACTGAAGCTTTCTTT
TRBV5-5	TRBJ2-1	TRBD2	many	CASSSRTGGSYNEQFF	TGTGCCAGCAGTTCCAGGACGGGGGGGTCCTACAATGAGCAGTTCTTC
TRBV28	TRBJ2-3	.	few	CASSRGEGADTQYF	TGTGCCAGCAGTCGGGGAGAGGGAGCCGATACGCAGTATTTT
TRBV6-6	TRBJ1-4	.	.	CASSPGPSGKLFF	TGTGCCAGCAGCCCCGGTCCATCCGGCAAACTGTTTTTT
TRBV12-3/TRBV12-4	TRBJ2-7	.	.	CASSPSLDTYEQYF	TGTGCCAGCAGTCCCTCCTTGGACACCTACGAGCAGTACTTC
TRBV4-1	TRBJ2-1	TRBD2	few	CASSQLLGAGGNEQFF	TGCGCCAGCAGCCAACTCCTTGGAGCGGGAGGGAACGAGCAGTTCTTC
TRBV7-6	TRBJ2-5	TRBD2	few	CASSPHTSGGVETQYF	TGTGCCAGCAGCCCCCATACTAGCGGAGGTGTAGAGACCCAGTACTTC
TRBV7-2	TRBJ1-3	TRBD1	.	CASSFGPGTAGNTIYF	TGTGCCAGCAGCTTCGGCCCCGGGACAGCTGGAAACACCATATATTTT
TRBV3-1	TRBJ2-6	.	.	CASSQSSSGANVLTF	TGTGCCAGCAGCCAATCGTCTTCTGGGGCCAACGTCCTGACTTTC
TRBV11-2	TRBJ1-1	.	.	CASSLESWGGMNTEAFF	TGTGCCAGCAGCTTAGAGTCGTGGGGAGGCATGAACACTGAAGCTTTCTTT
TRBV29-1	TRBJ1-2	TRBD1	few	CGVDPGQDYGYTF	TGCGGCGTTGATCCTGGACAGGACTATGGCTACACCTTC
TRBV24-1	TRBJ2-3	.	.	CATSGFETQYF	TGTGCCACCAGTGGATTCGAGACGCAGTATTTT
TRBV7-9	TRBJ2-2	.	.	CASSAVSPNTGELFF	TGTGCCAGCAGCGCCGTGTCACCGAACACCGGGGAGCTGTTTTTT
TRBV7-9	TRBJ2-7	.	.	CAGLGSGSYEQYF	TGTGCCGGATTAGGATCGGGGTCCTACGAGCAGTACTTC
TRBV15	TRBJ2-2	.	few	CATSSPRVRRTGELFF	TGTGCCACCAGCAGTCCGCGGGTTCGCAGGACCGGGGAGCTGTTTTTT
TRBV7-6	TRBJ1-4	.	.	CASGDRLRVVATNEKLFF	TGTGCCAGCGGGGACCGTCTTAGGGTGGTTGCAACTAATGAAAAACTGTTTTTT
TRBV29-1	TRBJ2-5	.	.	CSVEADGQETQYF	TGCAGCGTTGAGGCGGACGGACAAGAGACCCAGTACTTC
TRBV7-9	TRBJ1-2	.	.	CASSSLNDGYGYTF	TGTGCCAGCAGCTCTCTCAACGACGGCTATGGCTACACCTTC
TRBV6-5	TRBJ2-1	.	few	CASSYSGLAYEQFF	TGTGCCAGCAGTTACTCGGGCTTAGCCTATGAGCAGTTCTTC
TRBV29-1	TRBJ1-3	TRBD1	few	CSAAQGVPGNTIYF	TGCAGCGCCGCGCAGGGGGTCCCCGGAAACACCATATATTTT
TRBV27	TRBJ2-3	.	.	CASSIFGTSTDTQYF	TGTGCCAGCAGTATATTCGGGACATCCACAGATACGCAGTATTTT
TRBV28	TRBJ1-4	.	.	CASSIPRQARNEKLFF	TGTGCCAGCAGTATACCCCGGCAGGCCAGGAATGAAAAACTGTTTTTT
TRBV20-1	TRBJ2-7	.	.	CSARRDGGIDEQYF	TGCAGTGCTCGTAGGGACGGAGGGATCGACGAGCAGTACTTC
TRBV11-2	TRBJ1-6	TRBD1	few	CASSLTGTSPLHF	TGTGCCAGCAGCCTGACAGGGACGTCACCCCTCCACTTT
TRBV4-1	TRBJ1-1	TRBD1	.	CASSEGQGPEGAFF	TGCGCCAGCAGCGAGGGACAGGGGCCCGAGGGAGCTTTCTTT
TRBV7-6	TRBJ1-1	TRBD1	.	CASSHLPGQGARIAEAFF	TGTGCCAGCAGCCACCTCCCGGGACAGGGGGCGCGTATTGCTGAAGCTTTCTTT
TRBV3-1	TRBJ2-5	.	.	CASGFARGTQYF	TGTGCCAGCGGATTCGCCCGGGGGACCCAGTACTTC
TRBV9	TRBJ2-1	.	.	CASSLRTGTTRNEQFF	TGTGCCAGCAGCCTCCGGACCGGGACCACACGGAATGAGCAGTTCTTC
TRBV27	TRBJ2-7	.	few	CASRKGAGNSYEQYF	TGTGCCAGCAGAAAAGGGGCAGGGAACTCCTACGAGCAGTACTTC
TRBV27	TRBJ2-1	TRBD2	.	CASSWEGGYNEQFF	TGTGCCAGCTCCTGGGAGGGAGGCTACAATGAGCAGTTCTTC
TRBV29-1	TRBJ2-3	.	few	CSVEGGATSPTDTQYF	TGCAGCGTTGAAGGTGGGGCCACTAGCCCCACAGATACGCAGTATTTT
TRBV20-1	TRBJ2-3	.	few	CSARSEGSTDTQYF	TGCAGTGCTAGATCGGAGGGGAGCACAGATACGCAGTATTTT
TRBV21-1	TRBJ2-7	.	many	CASSPVSSYEQYF	TGTGCCAGCAGCCCAGTCTCCTCCTACGAGCAGTACTTC
TRBV3-1	TRBJ2-3	TRBD2	few	CASSQGLAGGTDTQYF	TGTGCCAGCAGCCAGGGACTAGCGGGGGGAACAGATACGCAGTATTTT
TRBV6-1	TRBJ2-3	.	.	CASRETGHSTDTQYF	TGTGCCAGCAGGGAAACTGGACATAGCACAGATACGCAGTATTTT